This T cell receptor (beta chain) was retrieved from a study of PD-1 blockade in mismatch repair-deficient tumors. Turning to the study itself: Enrolled about 2013-2016, patients had progressing, pretreated mismatch repair-deficient cancers of around twelve types. Whole-study results and caveats: After pembrolizumab, tumor-resident clones rose rapidly, then generally contracted before radiologic responses.

Every patient had mismatch repair deficiency by PCR or immunohistochemistry. The TCR-sequenced patients were three responders to pembrolizumab. Per germline, CDR1 LGHNA and CDR2 YSLEER. The CDR3 loop spans 20 amino acids. The junction had 18 bases not matched to a gene; V was cut back by 3 bases and J by 4 bases. Profiling relied on immunoSEQ multiplex PCR, and the TCRdb table lists in-frame clones only, not all of them. The table records under 75,000 clones, 70% to 90% of them present only once. Regarding this clone: Its cognate antigen is unknown.

V and J are TRBV4-3 and TRBJ2-5, with TRBD2 matching 12 bases. The input for sequencing was peripheral blood, taken 52 weeks after starting pembrolizumab. The clonotype originates from an adult with mismatch repair-deficient cancer. CDR3 nucleotide sequence: TGCGCCAGCAGCCAGGCCGCGAAATCCCGACTAGCGGGAGAACGAGAGACCCAGTACTTC. This translates into CASSQAAKSRLAGERETQYF.